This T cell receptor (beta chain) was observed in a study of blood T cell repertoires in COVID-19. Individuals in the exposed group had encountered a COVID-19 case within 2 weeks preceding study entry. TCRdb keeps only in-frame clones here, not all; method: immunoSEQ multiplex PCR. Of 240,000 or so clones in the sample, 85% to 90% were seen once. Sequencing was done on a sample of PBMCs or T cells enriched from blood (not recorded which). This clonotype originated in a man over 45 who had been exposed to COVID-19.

The CDR3, as DNA: TGTGCCAGCAGCTTAACCGGGGATCAGCCCCAGCATTTT. Translation gives CASSLTGDQPQHF. The V and J genes are TRBV7-3 and TRBJ1-5; no definite D call. Germline CDR1 reads SGHTA; CDR2 reads FQGTGA. V lost 0 bases to trimming and J lost 5 bases, with 5 bases between them. This CDR3 spans 13 amino acids.